This T cell receptor beta chain was captured by sequencing in a study of blood T cell repertoires in COVID-19. The wider study: Sites across the United States, Italy and Spain contributed samples from acute and convalescent COVID-19. Sample material is recorded as cDNA or gDNA derived from T cells, B-cell-depleted T cells, or PBMCs.

With V trimmed by 3 bases and J by 8 bases, 5 bases remained unmatched. CDR1 and CDR2 from the germline V gene are MDHEN and SYDVKM. CDR3 length: 13 amino acids. Authors' processing steps: Cell counts per sample came from amplifying reference gene primers. Repertoires were generated with immunoSEQ multiplex PCR, while TCRdb's copy carries only in-frame clones and drops some. Clone size and V and J calls were adopted from that table, with D and trimming inferred from the DNA. Of roughly 70,000 clones detected, about 88% appear once; the ten largest clones hold around 3.9%. The sequencing input was peripheral blood. J is TRBJ1-2 and V is TRBV28, with TRBD1 matching over 8 bases. This sequence originates from a man in his 70s with acute or convalescent COVID-19. Here the CDR3 reads CASSLDREVGYTF. CDR3 DNA: TGTGCCAGCAGTTTGGACAGGGAAGTAGGCTACACCTTC.